Below, 18 T cell receptor beta chains from the same sample are listed, as sequenced in a study of shared clonotypes between healthy human individuals. The protocol was immunoSEQ multiplex PCR, while the TCRdb copy is restricted to in-frame clones and leaves out a portion. The profile shows 760,000 or so clones, roughly 96% of them singletons. It was CD45RO-negative cells, positively selected for CCR7, that made up naive CD8 cells, with terminally differentiated effector memory CD45RA+ cells excluded. The source material was naive CD8+ T cells sorted from blood. The receptors were sampled from a man aged 25 to 45 in good health.

The rearrangement joins TRBV4-1 to TRBJ2-7; 9 nucleotides agree with TRBD1. J gave up 3 bases and V 3 bases, and 6 bases lay outside the gene matches. The germline CDR1 and CDR2 sequences are MGHRA and YSYEKL. The CDR3 is 15 residues long. The CDR3 region is CASSQIQGANYEQYF. The CDR3 coding sequence is TGCGCCAGCAGCCAGATACAGGGGGCCAACTACGAGCAGTACTTC.

The V call is TRBV18, the J call TRBJ2-7; tentative D call: TRBD2 (9 bases). This CDR3 has 16 amino acids. Deletions cut 3 bases from V and 3 bases from J, with 18 bases between. Germline CDR1 KGHSH, CDR2 LQKENI. CDR3 nucleotide sequence: TGTGCCAGCTCACCCAGGGGGCGGGAGGGGTTCTACGAGCAGTACTTC. Encoded protein: CASSPRGREGFYEQYF.

CDR3: CATSPEVVGLDSGANVLTF. The CDR3 nucleotides read TGTGCCACCAGCCCCGAGGTGGTAGGGCTTGACTCTGGGGCCAACGTCCTGACTTTC. The rearrangement joins TRBV15 to TRBJ2-6; D is ambiguous. This CDR3 comprises 19 residues. The V and J ends lost 5 bases and 0 bases respectively, with 20 bases between them. Germline V gives CDR1 LNHNV, CDR2 YYDKDF (reference sequence).

This clone was detected once. This sequence joins TRBV27 and TRBJ2-5, with D perhaps matching TRBD2 (6 bases). The germline gives CDR1 MNHEY, CDR2 SMNVEV (reference sequence). Trimming left V 3 bases short and J 6 bases short, with 14 bases between. This CDR3 has 14 amino acids. CDR3: CASSFVAGPKTQYF. For the CDR3, the DNA is TGTGCCAGCAGTTTTGTCGCGGGACCGAAGACCCAGTACTTC.

The chain links TRBV29-1 to TRBJ2-5; the D is unclear. V lost 4 bases and J lost 4, with 19 bases in between. Germline V gene data show CDR1 as SQVTM and CDR2 as ANQGSEA. The CDR3 is 15 amino acids. CDR3 sequence: CSVVVIPLLGETQYF. The CDR3 nucleotides are TGCAGCGTTGTTGTTATTCCCCTCCTCGGAGAGACCCAGTACTTC.

This chain joins TRBV5-1 and TRBJ2-2, with a possible D match to TRBD2 (5 bases). V lost 6 bases to trimming and J lost 7 bases, with 22 bases between them. Germline loops: CDR1 SGHRS, CDR2 YFSETQ. CDR3 length: 16 amino acids. The CDR3 bases are TGCGCCAGCAACCCTTTGATGGCCGATGGGAGCGGGGAGCTGTTTTTT. Amino acids: CASNPLMADGSGELFF. The variable domain in full, completed from reference TRBV5-1 and TRBJ2-2, reads KAGVTQTPRYLIKTRGQQVTLSCSPISGHRSVSWYQQTPGQGLQFLFEYFSETQRNKGNFPGRFSGRQFSNSRSEMNVSTLELGDSALYLCASNPLMADGSGELFFGEGSRLTVL.

The J gene is TRBJ1-2, the V gene TRBV2; 7 bases map to TRBD1. CDR3 length equals 16 residues. CDR1 SNHLY and CDR2 FYNNEI come from the germline V gene. V trimming: 2 bases; J trimming: 2 bases; junction bases outside the gene matches: 8. CDR3 sequence reads: CASSESTGKNNYGYTF. In nucleotides, the CDR3 is TGTGCCAGCAGTGAATCGACAGGGAAGAACAACTATGGCTACACCTTC. Complete variable domain (other parts from reference TRBV2 and TRBJ1-2): EPEVTQTPSHQVTQMGQEVILRCVPISNHLYFYWYRQILGQKVEFLVSFYNNEISEKSEIFDDQFSVERPDGSNFTLKIRSTKLEDSAMYFCASSESTGKNNYGYTFGSGTRLTVV.

The chain joins TRBV27 to TRBJ2-7, with a tentative D call TRBD1 (5 bases). This CDR3 is 14 amino acids long. V lost 3 bases to trimming and J lost 3 bases, with 12 bases between them. Germline assignment: CDR1 MNHEY and CDR2 SMNVEV (reference sequence). The CDR3 here is CASSFEGALYEQYF. The CDR3 DNA reads as TGTGCCAGCAGTTTTGAAGGGGCCCTCTACGAGCAGTACTTC.

Only one count was recorded for this clone. This chain connects TRBV7-9 to TRBJ2-1; D may correspond to TRBD1 or TRBD2 (5 bases each). The CDR3 extends over 15 amino acids. Germline V gives CDR1 SEHNR, CDR2 FQNEAQ (reference sequence). Deletions cut 6 bases from V and 4 bases from J, with 16 bases between. As DNA, the CDR3 is TGTGCCAGCAGGGATACCGGGACGGCTTACAATGAGCAGTTCTTC. Protein sequence: CASRDTGTAYNEQFF.

V and J are TRBV28 and TRBJ1-5, with D unresolved. Germline loops: CDR1 MDHEN, CDR2 SYDVKM. With 5 bases removed from V and 0 bases from J, the gap between germline ends came to 11 bases. CDR3 length: 15 amino acids. Here the CDR3 DNA reads TGTGCCAGCAGTCAAAGGACTGGTAGCAATCAGCCCCAGCATTTT. It encodes CASSQRTGSNQPQHF.

This clone was found once. V usage is TRBV6-4 and J usage is TRBJ2-3; 7 bases are shared with TRBD2. The length of the CDR3 is 12 residues. Trimming cost V 6 bases and J 12 bases; bases outside gene matches: 9. Germline loops: CDR1 MRHNA, CDR2 SNTAGT. The CDR3 reads CASRGLAGEQYF. CDR3 DNA sequence: TGTGCCAGCAGGGGCCTGGCGGGGGAACAGTATTTT.

The V and J genes are TRBV7-9 and TRBJ2-1; unclear D gene. The CDR3 has 14 amino acids. V was shortened by 8 bases and J by 5 bases, with 16 bases between the two germline ends. CDR1 and CDR2 from the germline V gene are SEHNR and FQNEAQ (reference sequence). Here the CDR3 DNA reads TGTGCCAGCTCTGCACAGAATGACGACAATGAGCAGTTCTTC. Its protein is CASSAQNDDNEQFF.

The CDR3 here is CASSLEGSYNEQFF. The CDR3 DNA follows: TGTGCCAGCAGCCTAGAGGGTTCCTACAATGAGCAGTTCTTC. The chain joins TRBV27 to TRBJ2-1, with a weak D call TRBD2 (5 bases). The V end lost 6 bases, the J end lost 1 base, and 10 bases lay between the germline ends. Germline V lookup: CDR1 MNHEY, CDR2 SMNVEV (reference sequence). The CDR3 loop spans 14 amino acids.

The V and J genes are TRBV13 and TRBJ2-5, with a weak D call TRBD1 (7 bases). CDR1 PRHDT and CDR2 FYEKMQ come from the germline V gene (reference sequence). This CDR3 contains 14 residues. Trimming removed 5 bases from V and 5 bases from J, with 15 bases in between. DNA for the CDR3: TGTGCCAGCAGCCCGGAGCAGGGGGGTGAGACCCAGTACTTC. The encoded protein is CASSPEQGGETQYF.

The V and J genes are TRBV9 and TRBJ2-2, with 10 bases aligning to TRBD1. The CDR3 has 14 amino acids. Trimming removed 4 bases from V and 6 bases from J; junction bases left unmatched: 3. The germline gives CDR1 SGDLS, CDR2 YYNGEE. The CDR3 is CASSPGQGSGELFF. For the CDR3, the DNA is TGTGCCAGCAGCCCGGGACAGGGGTCCGGGGAGCTGTTTTTT. Combining the CDR3 with reference TRBV9 and TRBJ2-2 gives the whole variable domain DSGVTQTPKHLITATGQRVTLRCSPRSGDLSVYWYQQSLDQGLQFLIQYYNGEERAKGNILERFSAQQFPDLHSELNLSSLELGDSALYFCASSPGQGSGELFFGEGSRLTVL.

This chain connects TRBV27 to TRBJ2-1, with TRBD2 matching 8 bases. Per germline, CDR1 MNHEY and CDR2 SMNVEV (reference sequence). V shed 7 bases, J shed 2 bases, and the junction held 4 bases outside the gene matches. There are 14 residues in the CDR3. CDR3 protein: CASNRGLAYNEQFF. CDR3 coding DNA: TGTGCCAGCAATAGGGGACTAGCCTACAATGAGCAGTTCTTC.

V and J are TRBV6-5 and TRBJ1-1; a possible D gene is TRBD1 (5 bases). Germline values: CDR1 MNHEY, CDR2 SVGAGI. The CDR3 totals 15 residues. Trimming shortened V by 5 bases and J by 2 bases, and 15 bases separated the two germline ends. CDR3 protein: CASSRRGELNTEAFF. The CDR3 coding sequence is TGTGCCAGCAGTCGAAGAGGGGAGCTTAACACTGAAGCTTTCTTT.

The CDR3 region is CASSYGVNEQFF. In DNA, the CDR3 is TGTGCCAGCAGTTACGGGGTCAATGAGCAGTTCTTC. V and J are TRBV6-5 and TRBJ2-1; D is unclear. V was shortened by 2 bases and J by 6 bases, with 5 bases between the two germline ends. Germline V gives CDR1 MNHEY, CDR2 SVGAGI. There are 12 residues in the CDR3.